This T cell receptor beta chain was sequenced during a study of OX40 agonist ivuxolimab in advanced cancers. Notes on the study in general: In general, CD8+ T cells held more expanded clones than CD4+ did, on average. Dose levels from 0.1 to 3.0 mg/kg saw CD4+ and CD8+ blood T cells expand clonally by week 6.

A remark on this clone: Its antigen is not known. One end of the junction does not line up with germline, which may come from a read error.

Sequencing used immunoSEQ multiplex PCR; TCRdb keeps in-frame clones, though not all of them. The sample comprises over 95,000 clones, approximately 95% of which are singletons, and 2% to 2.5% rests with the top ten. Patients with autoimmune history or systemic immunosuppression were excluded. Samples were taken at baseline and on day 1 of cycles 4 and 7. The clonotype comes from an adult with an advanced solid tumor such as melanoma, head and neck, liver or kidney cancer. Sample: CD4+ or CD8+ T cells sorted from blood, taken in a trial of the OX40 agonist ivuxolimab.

This chain's CDR3 is CPAGASYEQYF. The CDR3 DNA sequence: TGCCCGGCCGGGGCCTCCTACGAGCAGTACTTC. The chain is built from TRBV5-3 and TRBJ2-7; D is tentatively TRBD1 or TRBD2 (5 bases each). TRBV5-3 is an ORF, with its function uncertain. This CDR3 has 11 amino acids.